One sample yielded the 19 T cell receptor beta chains listed below, sequenced in a study of cytomegalovirus exposure and HLA in healthy donors. Primers: 60 Vbeta forward and 13 Jbeta reverse. Using immunoSEQ multiplex PCR, the repertoire was profiled, and TCRdb retains in-frame clones only, with some absent. The table records 180,000 or so clones, over 65% of them present only once. Material for sequencing was PBMCs. The receptor set was obtained from a boy between 2 and 10 years old in good health and CMV-seronegative.

This chain connects TRBV7-8 to TRBJ2-3; D is possibly TRBD2 (5 bases). Trimming shortened V by 3 bases and J by 4 bases, and 8 bases separated the two germline ends. The CDR3 spans 13 residues. Germline V CDR1 and CDR2: SGHVS, FQNEAQ. The CDR3 region is CASSFAGSDTQYF. The CDR3 DNA reads as TGTGCCAGCAGCTTTGCGGGCTCAGATACGCAGTATTTT.

This clone was found once. This sequence joins TRBV29-1 and TRBJ2-1, with 9 positions matching TRBD1. V shed 7 bases and J 6 bases; nucleotides not matched to a gene: 10. Germline V gene lookup returns CDR1 SQVTM and CDR2 ANQGSEA. The CDR3 spans 14 residues. The CDR3 here is CSAKDRGEGNEQFF. CDR3 nucleotide sequence: TGCAGCGCAAAAGACAGGGGGGAGGGCAATGAGCAGTTCTTC.

This chain connects TRBV5-1 to TRBJ1-1; the match to TRBD1 covers 7 bases. This CDR3 contains 16 residues. CDR1 is SGHRS, CDR2 YFSETQ, per germline. Unmatched junction bases numbered 11, after V lost 6 bases and J lost 0 bases. The CDR3 coding sequence is TGCGCCAGCATGAGAGGTAGGGGACAGATGAACACTGAAGCTTTCTTT. Its protein product is CASMRGRGQMNTEAFF.

This clone has a handful of counts. This chain's CDR3 is CASSYRGHIEEKLFF. In DNA form, the CDR3 reads TGCGCCAGCTCTTACAGGGGGCACATTGAAGAAAAACTGTTTTTT. The chain links TRBV5-1 to TRBJ1-4; 9 bases agree with TRBD1. Germline V CDR1 and CDR2: SGHRS, YFSETQ. With V trimmed by 7 bases and J by 8 bases, 12 bases remained unmatched. The CDR3 length is 15 residues.

The chain links TRBV5-6 to TRBJ2-3; 8 nucleotides match TRBD2. V gave up 1 base and J gave up 6 bases; unmatched junction bases: 7. The CDR3 is made up of 15 amino acids. Per germline, CDR1 SGHDT and CDR2 YYEEEE. The CDR3 DNA follows: TGTGCCAGCAGCTTGAGTCCGGGGGGGCGGGATACGCAGTATTTT. Its protein is CASSLSPGGRDTQYF.

The V call is TRBV6-5, the J call TRBJ2-7, with D perhaps matching TRBD2 (5 bases). Germline CDR1 is MNHEY and CDR2 is SVGAGI. V was clipped by 7 bases and J by 6 bases, with 10 bases between them. The CDR3 has 11 amino acids. The DNA for the CDR3 is TGTGCCAGCAAAAACGGGGTCGAGCAGTACTTC. Translation: CASKNGVEQYF.

The chain is built from TRBV19 and TRBJ2-5; tentatively, D is TRBD2 (5 bases). Germline V gene data show CDR1 as LNHDA and CDR2 as SQIVND (reference sequence). This CDR3 is built from 12 residues. The germline V and J ends were trimmed by 5 bases and 3 bases, with 7 bases remaining between them. CDR3 sequence: CASSPAEETQYF. CDR3 coding DNA: TGTGCCAGTAGTCCAGCGGAAGAGACCCAGTACTTC.

This chain links TRBV2 with TRBJ1-1, with 7 bases identical to TRBD1. CDR1 and CDR2 (germline): SNHLY, FYNNEI. With 9 bases clipped from V and 4 bases from J, the junction kept 17 bases outside the gene matches. CDR3 length equals 16 residues. This CDR3 reads CASTEDRWGLGTEAFF. CDR3 in DNA: TGTGCCAGTACAGAGGACAGGTGGGGGTTGGGCACTGAAGCTTTCTTT.

The rearrangement joins TRBV13 to TRBJ2-7, with TRBD2 as a possible D gene (5 bases). V lost 0 bases to trimming and J lost 1 base, with 19 bases between them. The CDR3 runs 18 residues. Germline CDR1 reads PRHDT; CDR2 reads FYEKMQ (reference sequence). The CDR3 nucleotides read TGTGCCAGCAGCTTAGGCGGCCGTGGCGTCGGGAATTCCTACGAGCAGTACTTC. Residues: CASSLGGRGVGNSYEQYF.

V and J are TRBV2 and TRBJ2-5; D possibly corresponds to TRBD1 (5 bases). Germline V gene data show CDR1 as SNHLY and CDR2 as FYNNEI. The CDR3 spans 13 residues. The V gene lost 3 bases and the J gene lost 11 bases, with 16 bases spanning the gap. The CDR3 DNA reads as TGTGCCAGCAGTGAGGGGCCCGGATTAGGGCAGTACTTC. Translating gives CASSEGPGLGQYF.

The chain carries TRBV2 and TRBJ2-5; unclear D gene. The ends were cut back, 8 bases at V and 4 bases at J, with 14 bases in the middle. The CDR3 totals 13 residues. The germline V gene encodes CDR1 SNHLY and CDR2 FYNNEI. The CDR3 DNA is TGTGCCAGCTCTAAACTGTCCGGAGAGACCCAGTACTTC. Translating it yields CASSKLSGETQYF.

This clone was picked up a small number of times. The chain recombines TRBV27 with TRBJ1-4; 9 bases line up with TRBD1. The ends lost 5 bases at V and 3 bases at J; junction bases unmatched: 7. The CDR3 covers 16 residues. Germline V gene lookup returns CDR1 MNHEY and CDR2 SMNVEV (reference sequence). This chain's CDR3 is CASSGQGSGANEKLFF. The CDR3 region has the DNA TGTGCCAGCAGTGGACAGGGGTCAGGAGCTAATGAAAAACTGTTTTTT.

The V gene is TRBV5-4, the J gene TRBJ1-1, with D possibly being TRBD1 (6 bases). Looked up from germline, CDR1 is SGHNT and CDR2 is YYREEE (reference sequence). The CDR3 extends over 15 amino acids. V was trimmed by 0 bases and J by 4 bases, leaving 13 bases between them. CDR3 nucleotides: TGTGCCAGCAGCTTGGTCAAACAGGGAAGCACTGAAGCTTTCTTT. Encoded protein: CASSLVKQGSTEAFF.

In DNA form, the CDR3 reads TGTGCCATCAAGAGGACCGGGACAGGGGAGACTGAAGCTTTCTTT. Its translation is CAIKRTGTGETEAFF. The chain links TRBV10-3 to TRBJ1-1; 10 nucleotides line up with TRBD1. CDR3 length: 15 amino acids. Germline assignment: CDR1 ENHRY and CDR2 SYGVKD. Germline trimming cut 7 bases from V and 5 bases from J; bases unmatched to any gene: 10.

The chain couples TRBV4-1 to TRBJ2-1, with 8 positions matching TRBD1. Germline trimming cut 0 bases from V and 6 bases from J; bases unmatched to any gene: 7. CDR1 is MGHRA, CDR2 YSYEKL, per germline. This CDR3 region has 16 residues. CDR3 nucleotide sequence: TGCGCCAGCAGCCAAGAGGGGGACAGGCTCATCAATGAGCAGTTCTTC. Residues: CASSQEGDRLINEQFF.

The chain combines TRBV27 with TRBJ2-7; a weak D match, TRBD2 (6 bases). V gave up 8 bases and J gave up 0 bases, with 14 bases separating them. Per the germline V gene, CDR1 is MNHEY and CDR2 is SMNVEV (reference sequence). The CDR3 spans 14 residues. CDR3 in DNA: TGTGCCAGCGGCCTTTGGCGGGGCTCCTACGAGCAGTACTTC. Its translation: CASGLWRGSYEQYF.

The chain recombines TRBV6-1 with TRBJ2-1; weak D call: TRBD2 (7 bases). Trimming took 0 bases from V and 8 from J, leaving 17 bases between them. The CDR3 runs 16 residues. The germline V gene has CDR1 MNHNS and CDR2 SASEGT. The CDR3 protein is CASSEARGARPHEQFF. CDR3 in DNA: TGTGCCAGCAGTGAAGCCCGGGGGGCGAGGCCCCATGAGCAGTTCTTC.

As concerns this clone: One end of the junction fails to match germline, which may point to a read error. The V and J genes are TRBV7-9 and TRBJ1-2; tentative D call: TRBD1 (5 bases). In germline, CDR1 is SEHNR, CDR2 FQNEAQ (reference sequence). The CDR3 loop spans 15 amino acids. The CDR3 protein is CSSSLLAGDFYGYTF. In DNA, the CDR3 is TGTTCCAGCAGCTTATTGGCTGGGGACTTCTATGGCTACACCTTC. Combining the CDR3 with reference TRBV7-9 and TRBJ1-2 gives the whole variable domain DTGVSQNPRHKITKRGQNVTFRCDPISEHNRLYWYRQTLGQGPEFLTYFQNEAQLEKSRLLSDRFSAERPKGSFSTLEIQRTEQGDSAMYLCSSSLLAGDFYGYTFGSGTRLTVV.

There are a few counts of this clone. The chain couples TRBV9 to TRBJ2-3, with 9 nucleotides matching TRBD2. V trimming: 3 bases; J trimming: 0 bases; junction bases outside the gene matches: 14. Germline CDR1 and CDR2: SGDLS and YYNGEE. This CDR3 is built from 19 residues. This CDR3 reads CASSASGGPLSWSTDTQYF. The CDR3, as DNA: TGTGCCAGCAGCGCAAGCGGGGGGCCCCTGTCGTGGAGCACAGATACGCAGTATTTT.